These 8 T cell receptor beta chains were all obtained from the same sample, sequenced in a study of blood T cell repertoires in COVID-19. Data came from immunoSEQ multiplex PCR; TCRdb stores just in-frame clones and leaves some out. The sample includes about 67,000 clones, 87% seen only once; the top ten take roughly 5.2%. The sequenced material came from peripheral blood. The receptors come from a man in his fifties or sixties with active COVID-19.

This chain's CDR3 is CASSLVSGNEQYF. The CDR3 DNA reads TGTGCCAGCAGCTTAGTTTCAGGAAACGAGCAGTACTTC. V usage is TRBV7-9 and J usage is TRBJ2-7; no clear D gene. V lost 1 base to trimming and J lost 5 bases, with 9 bases between them. The CDR3 length is 13 residues. Germline V lookup: CDR1 SEHNR, CDR2 FQNEAQ (reference sequence).

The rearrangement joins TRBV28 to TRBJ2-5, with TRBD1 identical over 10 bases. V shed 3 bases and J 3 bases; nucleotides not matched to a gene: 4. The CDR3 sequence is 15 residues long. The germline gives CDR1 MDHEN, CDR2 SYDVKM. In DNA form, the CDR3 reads TGTGCCAGCAGTTTGGGACAGGGGTATAAAGAGACCCAGTACTTC. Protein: CASSLGQGYKETQYF.

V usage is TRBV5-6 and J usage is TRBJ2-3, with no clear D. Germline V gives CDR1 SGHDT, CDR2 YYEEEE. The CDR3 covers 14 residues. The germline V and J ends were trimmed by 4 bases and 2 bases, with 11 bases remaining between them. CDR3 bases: TGTGCCAGCAGCCCGACTGGCTCCACAGATACGCAGTATTTT. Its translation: CASSPTGSTDTQYF. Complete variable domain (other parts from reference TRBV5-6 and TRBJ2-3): DAGVTQSPTHLIKTRGQQVTLRCSPKSGHDTVSWYQQALGQGPQFIFQYYEEEERQRGNFPDRFSGHQFPNYSSELNVNALLLGDSALYLCASSPTGSTDTQYFGPGTRLTVL.

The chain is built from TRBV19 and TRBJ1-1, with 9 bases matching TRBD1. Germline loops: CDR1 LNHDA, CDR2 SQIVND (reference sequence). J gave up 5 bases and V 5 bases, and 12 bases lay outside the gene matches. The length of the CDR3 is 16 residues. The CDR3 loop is CASSPRTGALGTEAFF. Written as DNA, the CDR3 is TGTGCCAGTAGTCCAAGGACAGGGGCGCTGGGGACTGAAGCTTTCTTT.

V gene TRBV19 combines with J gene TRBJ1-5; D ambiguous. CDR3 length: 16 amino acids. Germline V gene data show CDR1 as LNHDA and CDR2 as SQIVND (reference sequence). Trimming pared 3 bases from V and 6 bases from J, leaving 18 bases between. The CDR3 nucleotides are TGTGCCAGTAGTATCAAGGGAGAGGGTATGGGTCAGCCCCAGCATTTT. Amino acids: CASSIKGEGMGQPQHF.

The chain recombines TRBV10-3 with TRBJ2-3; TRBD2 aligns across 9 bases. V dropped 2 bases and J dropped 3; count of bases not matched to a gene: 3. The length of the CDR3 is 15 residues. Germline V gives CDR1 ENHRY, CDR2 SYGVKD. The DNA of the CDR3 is TGTGCCATCAGTGAGAGACTAGCGGAGACAGATACGCAGTATTTT. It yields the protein CAISERLAETDTQYF.

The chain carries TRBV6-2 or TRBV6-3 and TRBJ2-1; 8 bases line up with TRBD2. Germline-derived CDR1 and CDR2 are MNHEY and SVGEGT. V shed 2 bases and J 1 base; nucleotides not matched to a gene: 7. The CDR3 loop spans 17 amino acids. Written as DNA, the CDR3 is TGTGCCAGCAGTTACGCCAGCGGGAGCGGGTCCTACAATGAGCAGTTCTTC. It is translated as CASSYASGSGSYNEQFF.

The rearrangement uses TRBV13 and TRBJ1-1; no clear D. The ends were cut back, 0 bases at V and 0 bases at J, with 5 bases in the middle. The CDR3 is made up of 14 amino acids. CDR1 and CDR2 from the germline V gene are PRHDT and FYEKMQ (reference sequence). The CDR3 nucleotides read TGTGCCAGCAGCTTAGGATCGGTGAACACTGAAGCTTTCTTT. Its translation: CASSLGSVNTEAFF. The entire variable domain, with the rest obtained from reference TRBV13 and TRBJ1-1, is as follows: AAGVIQSPRHLIKEKRETATLKCYPIPRHDTVYWYQQGPGQDPQFLISFYEKMQSDKGSIPDRFSAQQFSDYHSELNMSSLELGDSALYFCASSLGSVNTEAFFGQGTRLTVV.